Listed below are T cell receptor beta chains from one sample, sequenced in a study of PD-1 blockade in classical Hodgkin lymphoma. Sequencing was performed with immunoSEQ multiplex PCR; in TCRdb, only in-frame clones are kept and a portion is missing. The table lists 23,000 or so clones, roughly 89% of them singletons. Sequencing was carried out using CD8+ T cells from blood. Every receptor here comes from a human donor with classical Hodgkin lymphoma. Each CDR3 is given with its conserved first and last residue. D genes are given only for firm matches. The listing skips clone size in some rows; elsewhere it reads once, few, many or a size class.

size: few
D: TRBD2
V: TRBV27
J: TRBJ2-1
CDR3: CASSLSYSGGRNEQFF
DNA: TGTGCCAGCAGTTTATCCTATAGCGGGGGCCGCAATGAGCAGTTCTTC

size: -
D: -
V: TRBV10-1
J: TRBJ2-3
CDR3: CASSEAGEGEDTQYF
DNA: TGCGCCAGCAGTGAAGCAGGGGAGGGAGAAGATACGCAGTATTTT

size: -
D: TRBD2
V: TRBV27
J: TRBJ2-7
CDR3: CASSLSGGLGPFYEQYF
DNA: TGTGCCAGCAGTTTATCGGGGGGACTAGGTCCTTTCTACGAGCAGTACTTC

size: -
D: TRBD1
V: TRBV19
J: TRBJ1-1
CDR3: CASRTGNTEAFF
DNA: TGTGCCAGCCGGACAGGGAATACTGAAGCTTTCTTT

size: -
D: TRBD2
V: TRBV14
J: TRBJ2-7
CDR3: CASSQEQAGGYEQYF
DNA: TGTGCCAGCAGCCAAGAACAAGCGGGAGGGTACGAGCAGTACTTC

size: -
D: -
V: TRBV19
J: TRBJ1-1
CDR3: CASRILGDLNTEAFF
DNA: TGTGCCAGTAGGATACTAGGGGACTTGAACACTGAAGCTTTCTTT

size: -
D: TRBD1
V: TRBV7-9
J: TRBJ1-1
CDR3: CASSSAGRGPGTEAFF
DNA: TGTGCCAGCAGCTCGGCGGGCAGGGGGCCCGGCACTGAAGCTTTCTTT

size: -
D: TRBD1
V: TRBV2
J: TRBJ2-5
CDR3: CASRPGQGIQETQYF
DNA: TGTGCCAGCAGACCGGGACAGGGAATTCAAGAGACCCAGTACTTC

size: -
D: -
V: TRBV11-2
J: TRBJ1-2
CDR3: CASSLDTYGYTF
DNA: TGTGCCAGCAGCTTAGACACCTATGGCTACACCTTC

size: few
D: -
V: TRBV19
J: TRBJ1-1
CDR3: CASSFRGATEAFF
DNA: TGTGCCAGTAGTTTCAGGGGAGCCACTGAAGCTTTCTTT

size: once
D: -
V: TRBV9
J: TRBJ1-2
CDR3: CASSVRPGDAYGYTF
DNA: TGTGCCAGCAGCGTTCGCCCCGGGGACGCGTATGGCTACACCTTC

size: -
D: TRBD2
V: TRBV9
J: TRBJ2-5
CDR3: CASSVHGGDETQYF
DNA: TGTGCCAGCAGCGTCCACGGGGGGGATGAGACCCAGTACTTC

size: -
D: -
V: TRBV10-1
J: TRBJ1-4
CDR3: CASGVNRRPTNEKLFF
DNA: TGCGCCAGCGGGGTTAACAGGCGCCCAACTAATGAAAAACTGTTTTTT

size: -
D: -
V: TRBV5-4
J: TRBJ2-7
CDR3: CASSVGSSYEQYF
DNA: TGTGCCAGCAGCGTGGGGTCGTCCTACGAGCAGTACTTC

size: -
D: TRBD1
V: TRBV5-8
J: TRBJ1-1
CDR3: CASSLGGVGWDTEAFF
DNA: TGTGCCAGCAGCCTAGGGGGCGTCGGATGGGATACTGAAGCTTTCTTT

size: -
D: TRBD2
V: TRBV7-2
J: TRBJ2-5
CDR3: CASSLVRGGRETQYF
DNA: TGTGCCAGCAGCTTAGTCCGGGGGGGCCGGGAGACCCAGTACTTC

size: -
D: TRBD1
V: TRBV29-1
J: TRBJ2-1
CDR3: CSTGTGWRNEQFF
DNA: TGCAGTACTGGGACAGGGTGGCGGAATGAGCAGTTCTTC

size: -
D: -
V: TRBV7-6
J: TRBJ1-1
CDR3: CASSFPLGARTEAFF
DNA: TGTGCCAGCAGCTTCCCGTTGGGGGCTCGGACTGAAGCTTTCTTT

size: few
D: -
V: TRBV2
J: TRBJ1-1
CDR3: CASTRASTEAFF
DNA: TGTGCCAGCACACGAGCCTCCACTGAAGCTTTCTTT

size: -
D: -
V: TRBV6-5
J: TRBJ1-1
CDR3: CASSYPGGAFF
DNA: TGTGCCAGCAGTTACCCCGGGGGAGCTTTCTTT

size: once
D: -
V: TRBV5-5
J: TRBJ1-4
CDR3: CASSDGGPINEKLFF
DNA: TGTGCCAGCAGCGACGGGGGTCCGATTAATGAAAAACTGTTTTTT

size: -
D: TRBD2
V: TRBV4-1
J: TRBJ2-5
CDR3: CASSQGTSGGARETQYF
DNA: TGCGCCAGCAGCCAAGGGACTAGCGGGGGGGCCCGAGAGACCCAGTACTTC

size: -
D: -
V: TRBV7-8
J: TRBJ1-5
CDR3: CASSLAEAYSNQPQHF
DNA: TGTGCCAGCAGCTTAGCCGAAGCGTATAGCAATCAGCCCCAGCATTTT

size: few
D: -
V: TRBV18
J: TRBJ2-7
CDR3: CASSPRDSYEQYF
DNA: TGTGCCAGCTCACCACGGGACTCCTACGAGCAGTACTTC

size: -
D: -
V: TRBV6-5
J: TRBJ2-4
CDR3: CASSYSARDIQYF
DNA: TGTGCCAGCAGTTACTCGGCAAGGGACATTCAGTACTTC

size: -
D: TRBD2
V: TRBV7-7
J: TRBJ2-5
CDR3: CASSYTSGRQETQYF
DNA: TGTGCCAGCAGCTACACTAGCGGAAGGCAAGAGACCCAGTACTTC

size: -
D: -
V: TRBV5-1
J: TRBJ2-2
CDR3: CASSFNTGELFF
DNA: TGCGCCAGCAGCTTCAACACCGGGGAGCTGTTTTTT

size: medium-sized
D: -
V: TRBV15
J: TRBJ2-7
CDR3: CATSRDVGGPYEQYF
DNA: TGTGCCACCAGCAGAGATGTGGGGGGCCCCTACGAGCAGTACTTC

size: -
D: -
V: TRBV10-1
J: TRBJ2-1
CDR3: CASSRGTYNEQFF
DNA: TGCGCCAGCAGCAGAGGGACCTACAATGAGCAGTTCTTC

size: -
D: TRBD1
V: TRBV13
J: TRBJ1-4
CDR3: CASSFRDRENEKLFF
DNA: TGTGCCAGCAGCTTCCGGGACAGGGAAAATGAAAAACTGTTTTTT

size: few
D: -
V: TRBV28
J: TRBJ2-7
CDR3: CASSLMVGNYEQYF
DNA: TGTGCCAGCAGTTTAATGGTGGGGAACTACGAGCAGTACTTC

size: -
D: -
V: TRBV4-1
J: TRBJ1-1
CDR3: CASSQDHGSTEAFF
DNA: TGCGCCAGCAGCCAAGATCATGGCAGCACTGAAGCTTTCTTT

size: -
D: TRBD1
V: TRBV7-9
J: TRBJ1-2
CDR3: CASSRGQNPSYGYTF
DNA: TGTGCCAGCAGCCGGGGACAGAATCCGAGTTATGGCTACACCTTC

size: -
D: -
V: TRBV19
J: TRBJ1-1
CDR3: CASNLYLNTEAFF
DNA: TGTGCCAGTAACCTCTACTTGAACACTGAAGCTTTCTTT

size: -
D: -
V: TRBV5-4
J: TRBJ1-1
CDR3: CASSSQGNTEAFF
DNA: TGTGCCAGCAGCTCACAGGGGAACACTGAAGCTTTCTTT

size: -
D: -
V: TRBV28
J: TRBJ1-2
CDR3: CASSLGGYYGYTF
DNA: TGTGCCAGCAGTTTGGGAGGGTACTATGGCTACACCTTC

size: -
D: -
V: TRBV30
J: TRBJ1-1
CDR3: CAWSPGPEIEAFF
DNA: TGTGCCTGGAGTCCAGGTCCCGAGATTGAAGCTTTCTTT

size: once
D: -
V: TRBV27
J: TRBJ1-1
CDR3: CASSISTGNTEAFF
DNA: TGTGCCAGCAGTATCTCTACAGGGAACACTGAAGCTTTCTTT

size: -
D: -
V: TRBV7-2
J: TRBJ1-1
CDR3: CASSVRPGLANTEAFF
DNA: TGTGCCAGCAGCGTAAGGCCTGGACTGGCGAACACTGAAGCTTTCTTT

size: -
D: -
V: TRBV9
J: TRBJ2-2
CDR3: CASSLGGGLGGELFF
DNA: TGTGCCAGCAGCCTCGGAGGGGGCCTTGGCGGGGAGCTGTTTTTT